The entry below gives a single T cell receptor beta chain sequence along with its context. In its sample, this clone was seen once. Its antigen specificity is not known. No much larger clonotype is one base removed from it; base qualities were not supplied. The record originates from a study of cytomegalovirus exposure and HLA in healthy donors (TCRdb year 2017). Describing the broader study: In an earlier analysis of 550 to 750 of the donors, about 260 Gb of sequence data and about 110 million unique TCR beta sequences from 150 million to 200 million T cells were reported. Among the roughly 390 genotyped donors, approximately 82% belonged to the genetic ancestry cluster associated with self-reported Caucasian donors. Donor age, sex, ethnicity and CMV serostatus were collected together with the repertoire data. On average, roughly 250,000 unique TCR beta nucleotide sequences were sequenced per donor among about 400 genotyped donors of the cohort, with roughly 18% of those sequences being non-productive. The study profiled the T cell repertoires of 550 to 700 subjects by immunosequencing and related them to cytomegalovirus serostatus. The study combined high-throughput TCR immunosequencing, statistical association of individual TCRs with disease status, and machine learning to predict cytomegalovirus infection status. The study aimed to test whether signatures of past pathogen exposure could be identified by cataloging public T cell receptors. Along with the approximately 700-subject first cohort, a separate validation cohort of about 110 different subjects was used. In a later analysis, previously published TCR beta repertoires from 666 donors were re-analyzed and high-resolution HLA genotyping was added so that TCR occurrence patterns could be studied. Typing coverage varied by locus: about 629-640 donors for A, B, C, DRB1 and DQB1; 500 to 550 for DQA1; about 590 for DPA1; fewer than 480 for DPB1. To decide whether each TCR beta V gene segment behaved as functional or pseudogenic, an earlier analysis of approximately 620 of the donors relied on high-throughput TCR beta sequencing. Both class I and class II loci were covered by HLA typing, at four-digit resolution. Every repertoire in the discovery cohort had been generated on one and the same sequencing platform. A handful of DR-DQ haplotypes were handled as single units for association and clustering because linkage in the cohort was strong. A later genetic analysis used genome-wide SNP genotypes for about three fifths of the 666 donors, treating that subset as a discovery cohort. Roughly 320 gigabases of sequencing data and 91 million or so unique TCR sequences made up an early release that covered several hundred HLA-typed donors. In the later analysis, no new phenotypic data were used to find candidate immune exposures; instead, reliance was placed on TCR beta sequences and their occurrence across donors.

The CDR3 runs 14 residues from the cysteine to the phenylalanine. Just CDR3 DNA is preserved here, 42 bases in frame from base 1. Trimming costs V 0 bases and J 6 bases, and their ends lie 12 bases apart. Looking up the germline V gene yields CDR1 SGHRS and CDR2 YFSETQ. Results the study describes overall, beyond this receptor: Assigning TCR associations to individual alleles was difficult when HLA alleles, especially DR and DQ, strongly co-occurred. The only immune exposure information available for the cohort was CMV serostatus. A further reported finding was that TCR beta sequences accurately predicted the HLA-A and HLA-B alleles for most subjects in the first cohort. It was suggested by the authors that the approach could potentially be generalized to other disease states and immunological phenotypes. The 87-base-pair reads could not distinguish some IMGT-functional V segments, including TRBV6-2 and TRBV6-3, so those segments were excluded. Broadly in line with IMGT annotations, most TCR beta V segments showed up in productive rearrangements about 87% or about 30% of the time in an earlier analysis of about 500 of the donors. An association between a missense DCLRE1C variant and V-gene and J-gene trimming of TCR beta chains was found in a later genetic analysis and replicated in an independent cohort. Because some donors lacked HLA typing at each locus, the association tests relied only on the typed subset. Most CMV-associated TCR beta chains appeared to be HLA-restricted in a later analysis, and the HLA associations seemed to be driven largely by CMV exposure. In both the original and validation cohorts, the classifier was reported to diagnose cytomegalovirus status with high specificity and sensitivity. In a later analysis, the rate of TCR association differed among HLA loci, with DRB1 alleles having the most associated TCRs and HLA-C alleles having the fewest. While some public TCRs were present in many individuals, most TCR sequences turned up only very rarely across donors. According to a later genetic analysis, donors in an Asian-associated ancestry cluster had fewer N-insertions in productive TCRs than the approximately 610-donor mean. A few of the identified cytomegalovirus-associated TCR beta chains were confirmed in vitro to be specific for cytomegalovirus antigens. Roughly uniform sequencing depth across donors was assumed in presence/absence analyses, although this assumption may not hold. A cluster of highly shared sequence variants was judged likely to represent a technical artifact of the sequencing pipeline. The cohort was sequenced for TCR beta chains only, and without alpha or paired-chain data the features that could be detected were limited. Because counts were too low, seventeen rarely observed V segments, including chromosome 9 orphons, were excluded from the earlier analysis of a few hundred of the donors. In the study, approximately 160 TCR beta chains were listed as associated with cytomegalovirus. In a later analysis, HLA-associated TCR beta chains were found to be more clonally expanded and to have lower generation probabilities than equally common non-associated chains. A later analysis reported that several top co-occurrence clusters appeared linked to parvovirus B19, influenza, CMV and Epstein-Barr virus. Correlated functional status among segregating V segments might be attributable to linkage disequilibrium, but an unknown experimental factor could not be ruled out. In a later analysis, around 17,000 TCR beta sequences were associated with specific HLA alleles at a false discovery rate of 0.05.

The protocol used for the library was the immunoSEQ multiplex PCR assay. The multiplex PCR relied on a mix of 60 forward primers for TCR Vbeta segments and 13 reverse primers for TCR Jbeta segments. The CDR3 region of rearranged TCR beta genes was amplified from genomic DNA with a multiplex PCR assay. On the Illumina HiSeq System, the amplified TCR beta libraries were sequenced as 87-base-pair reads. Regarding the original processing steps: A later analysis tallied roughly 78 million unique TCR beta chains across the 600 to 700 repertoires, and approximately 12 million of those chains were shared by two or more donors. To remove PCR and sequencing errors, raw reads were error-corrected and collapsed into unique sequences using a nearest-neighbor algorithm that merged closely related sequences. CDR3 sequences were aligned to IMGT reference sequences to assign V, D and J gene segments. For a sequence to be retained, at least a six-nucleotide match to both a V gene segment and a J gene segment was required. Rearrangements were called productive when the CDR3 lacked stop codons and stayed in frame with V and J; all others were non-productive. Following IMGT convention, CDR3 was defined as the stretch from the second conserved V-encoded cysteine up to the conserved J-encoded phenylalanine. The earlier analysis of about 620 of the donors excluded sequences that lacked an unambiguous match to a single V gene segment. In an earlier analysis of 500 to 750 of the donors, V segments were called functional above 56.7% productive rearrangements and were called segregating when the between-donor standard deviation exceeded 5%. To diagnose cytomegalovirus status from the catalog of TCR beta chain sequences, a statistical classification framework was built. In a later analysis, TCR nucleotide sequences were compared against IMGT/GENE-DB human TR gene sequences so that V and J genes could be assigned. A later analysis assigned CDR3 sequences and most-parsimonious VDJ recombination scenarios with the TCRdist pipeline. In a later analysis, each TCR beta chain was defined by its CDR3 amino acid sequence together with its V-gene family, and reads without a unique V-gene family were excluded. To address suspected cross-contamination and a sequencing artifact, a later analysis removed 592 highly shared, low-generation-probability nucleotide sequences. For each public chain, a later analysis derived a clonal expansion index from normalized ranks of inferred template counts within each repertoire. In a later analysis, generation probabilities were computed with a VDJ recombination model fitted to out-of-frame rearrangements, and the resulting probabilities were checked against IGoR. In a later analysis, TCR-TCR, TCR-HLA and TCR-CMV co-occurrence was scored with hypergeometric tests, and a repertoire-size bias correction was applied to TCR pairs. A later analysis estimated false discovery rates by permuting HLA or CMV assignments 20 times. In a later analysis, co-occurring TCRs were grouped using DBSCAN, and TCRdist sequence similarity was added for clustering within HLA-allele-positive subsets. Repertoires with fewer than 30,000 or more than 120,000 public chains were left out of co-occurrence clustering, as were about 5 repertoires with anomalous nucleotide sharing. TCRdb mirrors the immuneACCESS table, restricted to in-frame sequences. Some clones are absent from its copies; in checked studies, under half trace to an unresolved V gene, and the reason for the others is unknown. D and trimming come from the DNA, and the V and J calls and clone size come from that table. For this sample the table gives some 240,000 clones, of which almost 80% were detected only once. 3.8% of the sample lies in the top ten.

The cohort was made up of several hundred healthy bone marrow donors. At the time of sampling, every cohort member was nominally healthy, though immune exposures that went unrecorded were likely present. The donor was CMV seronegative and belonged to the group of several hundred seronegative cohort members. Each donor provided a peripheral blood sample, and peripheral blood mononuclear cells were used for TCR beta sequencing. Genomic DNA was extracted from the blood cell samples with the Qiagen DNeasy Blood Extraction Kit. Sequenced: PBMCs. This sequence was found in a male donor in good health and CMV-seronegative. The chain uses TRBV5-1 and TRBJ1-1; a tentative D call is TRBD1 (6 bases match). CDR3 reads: CASSLGGGAPEAFF. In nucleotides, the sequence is TGCGCCAGCAGCTTGGGAGGGGGAGCTCCTGAAGCTTTCTTT.